The rows below give T cell receptor beta chains drawn from one sample of a study of technical replicates of blood from several donors. Sequencing used immunoSEQ multiplex PCR; TCRdb keeps in-frame clones, though not all of them. Of 90,000 to 100,000 clones listed, 85% to 95% are singletons. Source material: T cells isolated from PBMCs. All receptors come from a human donor in good health. The CDR3 runs from the conserved cysteine through the conserved F or W. D genes are given only for firm matches. Only part of the rows carry a size: once, few, many, or a class if the clone is expanded.

clone_size	d_call	j_call	cdr3_length	v_call	cdr3_nt	cdr3_aa
.	TRBD2	TRBJ2-1	14	TRBV7-7	TGTGCTAGCAGCTTAAGTGCGGGAGGTAATGAGCAGTTCTTC	CASSLSAGGNEQFF
.	.	TRBJ2-5	15	TRBV4-1	TGCGCCAGCAGCCAGGACGGACAGATCCAAGAGACCCAGTACTTC	CASSQDGQIQETQYF
few	TRBD2	TRBJ2-1	14	TRBV19	TGTGCCAGTAGTACCGCGGGAGGGTACAATGAGCAGTTCTTC	CASSTAGGYNEQFF
.	TRBD1	TRBJ1-5	15	TRBV6-4	TGTGCCAGCAGTGAGCAGGGGGCGAAGGGTCAGCCCCAGCATTTT	CASSEQGAKGQPQHF
.	TRBD1	TRBJ2-3	16	TRBV6-4	TGTGCCAGCAGTCCAGAAGGCAGGGGGCGCCCAGATACGCAGTATTTT	CASSPEGRGRPDTQYF
few	TRBD2	TRBJ2-1	18	TRBV25-1	TGTGCCAGCATCCCAAGACTAGCGGGAGGGCCGGGTAGTAATGAGCAGTTCTTC	CASIPRLAGGPGSNEQFF
.	TRBD1	TRBJ1-1	12	TRBV29-1	TGCAGCGCTGGACAGGGGAACACTGAAGCTTTCTTT	CSAGQGNTEAFF
.	.	TRBJ1-2	13	TRBV10-2	TGCGCCAGCAGTGGACAGCCCAACTATGGCTACACCTTC	CASSGQPNYGYTF
.	.	TRBJ2-3	12	TRBV28	TGTGCCAGCAGTACTCCCATGGATACGCAGTATTTT	CASSTPMDTQYF
.	TRBD1	TRBJ2-1	16	TRBV5-1	TGCGCCAGCAGCTCGGGACAGGGCTCTACCTACAATGAGCAGTTCTTC	CASSSGQGSTYNEQFF
.	.	TRBJ1-1	13	TRBV7-8	TGTGCCAGCAGCTTATCAATGAACACTGAAGCTTTCTTT	CASSLSMNTEAFF
.	TRBD1	TRBJ2-2	16	TRBV11-1	TGTGCCAGCATTGGCGGGGACAGGGGGCTCGATGGGGAGCTGTTTTTT	CASIGGDRGLDGELFF
.	.	TRBJ1-1	9	TRBV10-2	TGCGCCAGCACTCCTCGGGCTTTCTTT	CASTPRAFF
.	.	TRBJ2-7	11	TRBV5-4	TGTGCCAGCAGCGGAGACTACGAGCAGTACTTC	CASSGDYEQYF
.	.	TRBJ2-7	13	TRBV19	TGTGCCAGTCGAAAGACATTCTCCTACGAGCAGTACTTC	CASRKTFSYEQYF